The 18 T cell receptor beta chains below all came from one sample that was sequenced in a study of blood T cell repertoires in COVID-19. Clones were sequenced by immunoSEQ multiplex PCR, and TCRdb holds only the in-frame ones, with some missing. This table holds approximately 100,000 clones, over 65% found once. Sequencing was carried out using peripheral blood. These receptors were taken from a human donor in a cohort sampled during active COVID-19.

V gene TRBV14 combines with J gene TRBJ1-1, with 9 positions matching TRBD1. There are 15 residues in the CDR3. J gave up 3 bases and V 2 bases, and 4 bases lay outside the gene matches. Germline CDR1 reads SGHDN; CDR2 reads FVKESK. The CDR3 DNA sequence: TGTGCCAGCAGCCAATCGGGACAGGGATACACTGAAGCTTTCTTT. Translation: CASSQSGQGYTEAFF.

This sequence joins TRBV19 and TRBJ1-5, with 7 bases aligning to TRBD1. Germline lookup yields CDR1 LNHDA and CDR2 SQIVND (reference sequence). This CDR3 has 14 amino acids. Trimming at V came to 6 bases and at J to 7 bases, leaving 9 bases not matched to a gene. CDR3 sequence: CASRRDRVDQPQHF. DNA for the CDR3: TGTGCCAGTAGAAGAGACAGGGTCGACCAGCCCCAGCATTTT.

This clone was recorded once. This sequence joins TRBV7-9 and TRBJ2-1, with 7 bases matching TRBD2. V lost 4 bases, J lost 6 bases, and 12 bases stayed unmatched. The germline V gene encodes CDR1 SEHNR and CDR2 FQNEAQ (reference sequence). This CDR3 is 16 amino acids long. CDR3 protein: CASSSLGGGATNEQFF. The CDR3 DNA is TGTGCCAGCAGCTCGTTGGGCGGGGGAGCAACCAATGAGCAGTTCTTC.

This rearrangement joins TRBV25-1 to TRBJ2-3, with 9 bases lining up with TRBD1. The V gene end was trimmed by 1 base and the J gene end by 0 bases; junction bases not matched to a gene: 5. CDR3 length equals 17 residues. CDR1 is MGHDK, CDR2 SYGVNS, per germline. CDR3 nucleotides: TGTGCCAGCAGTGAATGGGGACAGGGTCTAAGCACAGATACGCAGTATTTT. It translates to CASSEWGQGLSTDTQYF.

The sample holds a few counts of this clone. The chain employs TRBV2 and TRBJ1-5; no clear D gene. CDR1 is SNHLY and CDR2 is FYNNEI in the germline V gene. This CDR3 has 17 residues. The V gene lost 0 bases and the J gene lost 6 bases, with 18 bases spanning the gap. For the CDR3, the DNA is TGTGCCAGCAGTGAAGCTTCCGGGAATATCGTCTCTCAGCCCCAGCATTTT. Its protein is CASSEASGNIVSQPQHF.

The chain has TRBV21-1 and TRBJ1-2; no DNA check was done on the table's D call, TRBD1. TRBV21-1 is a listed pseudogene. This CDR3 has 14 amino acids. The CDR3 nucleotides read TGTGCCAGCAGCAAAGTTGGGGGCAACTATGGCTACACCTTC. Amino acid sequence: CASSKVGGNYGYTF.

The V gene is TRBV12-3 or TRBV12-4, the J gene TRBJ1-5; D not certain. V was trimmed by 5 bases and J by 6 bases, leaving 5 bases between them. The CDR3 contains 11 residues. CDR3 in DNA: TGTGCCAGCAGTCGGGGTCAGCCCCAGCATTTT. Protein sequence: CASSRGQPQHF.

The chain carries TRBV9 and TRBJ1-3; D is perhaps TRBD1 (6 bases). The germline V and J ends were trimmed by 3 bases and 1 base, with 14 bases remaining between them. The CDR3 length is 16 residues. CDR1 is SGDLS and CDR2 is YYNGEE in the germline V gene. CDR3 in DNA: TGTGCCAGCAGCGCCGATCCCAGGGGATCTGGAAACACCATATATTTT. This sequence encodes CASSADPRGSGNTIYF.

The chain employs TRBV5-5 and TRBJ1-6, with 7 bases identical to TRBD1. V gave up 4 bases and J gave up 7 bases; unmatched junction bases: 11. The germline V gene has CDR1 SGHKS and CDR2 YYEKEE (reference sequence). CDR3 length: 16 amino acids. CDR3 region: CASSPTAGTANSPLHF. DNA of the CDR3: TGTGCCAGCAGCCCCACGGCCGGGACAGCAAATTCACCCCTCCACTTT.

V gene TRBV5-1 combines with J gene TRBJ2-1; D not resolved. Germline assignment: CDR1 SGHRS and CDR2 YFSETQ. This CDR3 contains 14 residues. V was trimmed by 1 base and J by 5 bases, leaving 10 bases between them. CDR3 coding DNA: TGCGCCAGCAGCTTGACTATCCCGAACAATGAGCAGTTCTTC. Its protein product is CASSLTIPNNEQFF.

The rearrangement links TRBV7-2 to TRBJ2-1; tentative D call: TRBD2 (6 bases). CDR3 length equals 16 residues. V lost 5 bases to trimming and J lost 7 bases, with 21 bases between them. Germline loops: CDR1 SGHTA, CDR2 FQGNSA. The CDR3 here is CASSNPSAGTLNEQFF. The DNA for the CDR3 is TGTGCCAGCAGCAACCCCAGCGCGGGGACCCTAAATGAGCAGTTCTTC.

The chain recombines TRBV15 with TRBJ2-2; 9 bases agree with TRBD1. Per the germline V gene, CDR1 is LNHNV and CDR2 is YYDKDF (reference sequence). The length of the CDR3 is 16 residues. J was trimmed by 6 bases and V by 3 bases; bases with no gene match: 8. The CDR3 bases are TGTGCCACCAGCAGGCCGGGACAGGGTTTCTCCGGGGAGCTGTTTTTT. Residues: CATSRPGQGFSGELFF.

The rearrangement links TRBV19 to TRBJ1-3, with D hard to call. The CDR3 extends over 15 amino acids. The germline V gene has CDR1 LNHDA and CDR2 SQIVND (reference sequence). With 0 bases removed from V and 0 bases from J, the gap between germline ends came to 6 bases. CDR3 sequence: CASSIDSVSGNTIYF. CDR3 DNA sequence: TGTGCCAGTAGTATAGATTCAGTCTCTGGAAACACCATATATTTT.

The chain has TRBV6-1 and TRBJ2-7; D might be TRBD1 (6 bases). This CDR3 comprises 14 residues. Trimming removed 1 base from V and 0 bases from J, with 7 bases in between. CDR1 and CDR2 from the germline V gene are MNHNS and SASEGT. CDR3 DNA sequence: TGTGCCAGCAGTGAAGGAGGGGGCTCCTACGAGCAGTACTTC. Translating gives CASSEGGGSYEQYF.

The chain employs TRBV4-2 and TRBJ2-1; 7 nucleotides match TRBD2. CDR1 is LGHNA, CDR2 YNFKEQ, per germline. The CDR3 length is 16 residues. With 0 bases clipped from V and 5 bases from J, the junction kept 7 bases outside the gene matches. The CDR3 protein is CASSQEDGGGNNEQFF. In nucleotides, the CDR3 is TGTGCCAGCAGCCAAGAGGATGGCGGGGGAAACAATGAGCAGTTCTTC.

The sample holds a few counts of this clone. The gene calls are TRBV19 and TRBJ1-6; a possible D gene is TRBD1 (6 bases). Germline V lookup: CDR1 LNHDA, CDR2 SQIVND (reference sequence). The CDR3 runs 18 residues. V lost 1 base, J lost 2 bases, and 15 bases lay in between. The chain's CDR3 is CASSIGGQGKTYNSPLHF. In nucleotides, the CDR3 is TGTGCCAGTAGTATAGGCGGCCAGGGGAAAACCTATAATTCACCCCTCCACTTT.

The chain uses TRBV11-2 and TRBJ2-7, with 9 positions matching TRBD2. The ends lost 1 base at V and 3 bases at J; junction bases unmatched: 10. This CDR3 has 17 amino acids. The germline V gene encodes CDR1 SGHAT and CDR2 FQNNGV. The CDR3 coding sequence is TGTGCCAGCAGCTTAGGCGGGGGGGCAGGGGGAATCTACGAGCAGTACTTC. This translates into CASSLGGGAGGIYEQYF.

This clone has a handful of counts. The DNA for the CDR3 is TGTGCCAGCAGCTTGGACAGTGATTTCTCTGGAAACACCATATATTTT. Translating gives CASSLDSDFSGNTIYF. The chain recombines TRBV5-4 with TRBJ1-3; D unclear. This CDR3 contains 16 residues. From germline, CDR1 is SGHNT and CDR2 YYREEE (reference sequence). V dropped 0 bases and J dropped 0 bases, with 10 bases sitting between them.